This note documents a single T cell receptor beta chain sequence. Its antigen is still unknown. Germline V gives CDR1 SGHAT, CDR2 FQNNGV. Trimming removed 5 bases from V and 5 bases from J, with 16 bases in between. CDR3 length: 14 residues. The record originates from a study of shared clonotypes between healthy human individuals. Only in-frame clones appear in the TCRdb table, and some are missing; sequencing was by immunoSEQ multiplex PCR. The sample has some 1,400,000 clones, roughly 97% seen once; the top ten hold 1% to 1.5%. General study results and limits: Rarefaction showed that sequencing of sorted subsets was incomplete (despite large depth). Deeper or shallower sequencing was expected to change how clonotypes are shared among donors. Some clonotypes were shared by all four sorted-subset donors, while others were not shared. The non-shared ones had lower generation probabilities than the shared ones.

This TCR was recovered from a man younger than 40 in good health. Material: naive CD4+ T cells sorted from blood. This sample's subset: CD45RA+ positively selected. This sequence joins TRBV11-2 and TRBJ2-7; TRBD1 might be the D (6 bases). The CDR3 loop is CASSPGAGVNEQYF. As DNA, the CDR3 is TGTGCCAGCAGCCCCGGGGCAGGGGTCAACGAGCAGTACTTC. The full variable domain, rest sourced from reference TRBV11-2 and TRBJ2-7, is EAGVAQSPRYKIIEKRQSVAFWCNPISGHATLYWYQQILGQGPKLLIQFQNNGVVDDSQLPKDRFSAERLKGVDSTLKIQPAKLEDSAVYLCASSPGAGVNEQYFGPGTRLTVT.